This T cell receptor (beta chain) emerged from a study of CD8 T cells in Susac syndrome. Reverse transcription used roughly 0.5 to 1 ug RNA and random hexamers. The TCR beta CDR3 was amplified by immunoSEQ multiplex PCR across 54 Vbeta, 13 Jbeta. MiXCR, applied by TCRdb to the immunoSEQ multiplex PCR reads, yields one record per CDR3 protein. The sample consists of about 120,000 distinct CDR3 sequences, 80% to 95% of them appearing once. Germline lookup yields CDR1 SGHTA and CDR2 FQGNSA. The V gene end was trimmed by 7 bases and the J gene end by 0 bases; junction bases not matched to a gene: 10. This CDR3 is built from 17 residues. From blood CD8+ and CD4+ T cells, the TCR beta chain was sequenced. Controls were drawn from healthy donors and were matched for age and sex.

The V and J genes are TRBV7-2 and TRBJ2-1; 9 nucleotides agree with TRBD2. The specimen sequenced was CD4+ T cells from PBMCs. The TCR was taken from a human donor in good health. CDR3 DNA sequence: TGTGCCAGCACCCTCCCCGGGCGGGGGGGCTCCTACAATGAGCAGTTCTTC. Translating gives CASTLPGRGGSYNEQFF.